These 15 T cell receptor beta chains were sequenced from one sample in a study of response to subunit inactivated influenza vaccine. TCRdb fed the RT-PCR reads into MiXCR, producing one record per CDR3 protein. The sample consists of about 700,000 distinct CDR3 sequences, roughly 13% of them appearing once. The sequencing here drew on PBMCs from blood, taken around 14 days before vaccination. Every receptor here comes from a man in his fifties or sixties who received an inactivated influenza vaccine.

This clonotype was seen only a few times. The chain has TRBV12-3 or TRBV12-4 and TRBJ2-7, with 9 bases identical to TRBD1. CDR3 length: 12 amino acids. After removal of 8 bases from V and 7 bases from J, the junction contained 6 bases not matched to a gene. The CDR3 loop reads CASARTGDEQYF. CDR3 in DNA: TGTGCCAGCGCCAGGACAGGGGATGAGCAGTACTTC.

This clonotype was observed a handful of times. The chain couples TRBV7-2 to TRBJ1-3, with D uncertain. V lost 2 bases, J lost 2 bases, and 4 bases lay in between. CDR1 and CDR2 (germline): SGHTA, FQGNSA. The CDR3 length is 13 residues. The CDR3 sequence: CASSLFAGNTIYF. The CDR3 DNA reads TGTGCCAGCAGCTTATTCGCTGGAAACACCATATATTTT.

The chain combines TRBV12-3 or TRBV12-4 with TRBJ1-4; perhaps TRBD1 as D (5 bases). The CDR3 totals 15 residues. Trimming shortened V by 1 base and J by 4 bases, and 10 bases separated the two germline ends. This chain's CDR3 is CASSLGGADNEKLFF. CDR3 nucleotide sequence: TGTGCCAGCAGTTTAGGGGGCGCGGATAATGAAAAACTGTTTTTT.

This clonotype was observed a handful of times. The chain couples TRBV28 to TRBJ2-5; D perhaps matches TRBD1 (6 bases). Trimming cost V 1 base and J 3 bases, with 15 bases left between them. CDR1 is MDHEN and CDR2 is SYDVKM in the germline V gene. CDR3 length equals 16 residues. The CDR3 here is CASSLSPRTEKETQYF. The CDR3 DNA reads TGTGCCAGCAGTTTATCCCCCAGGACAGAAAAAGAGACCCAGTACTTC.

This clonotype has more than one count but fewer than ten. The chain employs TRBV2 and TRBJ2-1; D might be TRBD1 (6 bases). Germline CDR1 and CDR2: SNHLY and FYNNEI. The CDR3 spans 16 residues. Trimming took off 4 bases at V and 5 bases at J, with 18 bases between the two ends. CDR3 sequence: CASSGGYRDTHNEQFF. In DNA form, the CDR3 reads TGTGCCAGCAGTGGGGGGTACCGGGACACTCACAATGAGCAGTTCTTC. Supplemented by reference TRBV2 and TRBJ2-1, the full variable domain reads EPEVTQTPSHQVTQMGQEVILRCVPISNHLYFYWYRQILGQKVEFLVSFYNNEISEKSEIFDDQFSVERPDGSNFTLKIRSTKLEDSAMYFCASSGGYRDTHNEQFFGPGTRLTVL.

Comments on this clonotype: One end of the junction is discordant with germline, which a read error may explain. The CDR3 spells CASSFYSPQGTQYF. CDR3 nucleotide sequence: TGTGCCAGCAGCTTTTATTCGCCTCAAGGGACCCAGTACTTC. The gene calls are TRBV7-2 and TRBJ2-5; D unresolved. CDR1 SGHTA and CDR2 FQGNSA come from the germline V gene. This CDR3 comprises 14 residues.

The chain has TRBV6-5 and TRBJ2-1; 8 nucleotides align to TRBD2. V was clipped by 6 bases and J by 6 bases; unmatched bases: 7. CDR3 length: 14 residues. Germline V gives CDR1 MNHEY, CDR2 SVGAGI. The CDR3 reads CASRLLAGGNEQFF. The CDR3 nucleotides read TGTGCCAGCAGGTTGCTCGCGGGGGGCAATGAGCAGTTCTTC.

This clonotype was observed a few times. Here the CDR3 reads CASRKDRGEQYF. CDR3 DNA: TGTGCCAGCAGAAAGGACAGGGGCGAGCAGTACTTC. J is TRBJ2-7 and V is TRBV5-6; 9 bases agree with TRBD1. The germline CDR1 and CDR2 sequences are SGHDT and YYEEEE. V shed 5 bases and J 6 bases; nucleotides not matched to a gene: 3. The CDR3 contains 12 residues. Combining the CDR3 with reference TRBV5-6 and TRBJ2-7 gives the whole variable domain DAGVTQSPTHLIKTRGQQVTLRCSPKSGHDTVSWYQQALGQGPQFIFQYYEEEERQRGNFPDRFSGHQFPNYSSELNVNALLLGDSALYLCASRKDRGEQYFGPGTRLTVT.

The sample holds many counts of this clonotype. The rearrangement uses TRBV12-3 or TRBV12-4 and TRBJ2-5; D unclear. Trimming left V 7 bases short and J 4 bases short, with 10 bases between. This CDR3 contains 12 residues. CDR3 sequence reads: CASTWAAETQYF. In nucleotides, the CDR3 is TGTGCCAGCACCTGGGCCGCAGAGACCCAGTACTTC.

The chain has TRBV5-1 and TRBJ2-7, with D tentatively TRBD2 (7 bases). The germline V gene encodes CDR1 SGHRS and CDR2 YFSETQ. Trimming left V 4 bases short and J 6 bases short, with 20 bases between. The CDR3 has 15 amino acids. The CDR3, as DNA: TGCGCCAGCAGCACGGGAGGCAGGGGAACAGGCGAGCAGTACTTC. It translates to CASSTGGRGTGEQYF.

As regards this clonotype: Mismatch with germline at one junction end may stem from a read error. This chain links TRBV20-1 with TRBJ2-7, with TRBD1 matching 10 bases. Germline lookup yields CDR1 DFQATT and CDR2 SNEGSKA (reference sequence). The CDR3 covers 18 residues. The DNA of the CDR3 is TGCAGTGCGAGAGGACAGGGGGTTATCGGGAGGGCCAGTTACGAGCAGTACTTC. This sequence encodes CSARGQGVIGRASYEQYF.

Only a few counts were recorded for this clonotype. This chain links TRBV5-1 with TRBJ2-7, with TRBD2 identical over 13 bases. This CDR3 is 15 amino acids long. The V and J ends lost 7 bases and 5 bases, in that order; junction bases with no gene match: 9. CDR1 and CDR2 (germline): SGHRS, YFSETQ. The CDR3 nucleotides read TGCGCCAGCCGAAGGTTCACTAGCGGGAGGGACGAGCAGTACTTC. Protein product: CASRRFTSGRDEQYF.

This clonotype was recorded at least ten times. This chain connects TRBV10-3 to TRBJ2-3; maybe TRBD1 (5 bases). V dropped 2 bases and J dropped 4 bases, with 16 bases sitting between them. Germline assignment: CDR1 ENHRY and CDR2 SYGVKD. The CDR3 loop spans 16 amino acids. As DNA, the CDR3 is TGTGCCATCAGTGAGGTCTCTGGGGCGGTTGCAGATACGCAGTATTTT. It is translated as CAISEVSGAVADTQYF.

The chain links TRBV5-4 to TRBJ2-2; 11 bases agree with TRBD1. With V trimmed by 4 bases and J by 5 bases, 7 bases remained unmatched. CDR1 is SGHNT and CDR2 is YYREEE in the germline V gene (reference sequence). This CDR3 comprises 16 residues. CDR3: CASSVPGQGVTGELFF. The DNA of the CDR3 is TGTGCCAGCAGCGTACCGGGACAGGGGGTTACCGGGGAGCTGTTTTTT. Supplemented by reference TRBV5-4 and TRBJ2-2, the full variable domain reads ETGVTQSPTHLIKTRGQQVTLRCSSQSGHNTVSWYQQALGQGPQFIFQYYREEENGRGNFPPRFSGLQFPNYSSELNVNALELDDSALYLCASSVPGQGVTGELFFGEGSRLTVL.

A few counts support this clonotype. The chain has TRBV7-2 and TRBJ2-5; the D gene is possibly TRBD2 (6 bases). The CDR3 is made up of 12 amino acids. Germline CDR1 is SGHTA and CDR2 is FQGNSA. The V and J ends lost 8 bases and 5 bases respectively, with 12 bases between them. CDR3 nucleotide sequence: TGTGCCAGCGGGGGACTCTGGGAGACCCAGTACTTC. Amino acids: CASGGLWETQYF.